The 32 T cell receptor beta chains below were found in one sample sequenced in a study of blood T cell repertoires in COVID-19. Profiled with immunoSEQ multiplex PCR; TCRdb holds only in-frame clones, not every one. The data contain a few hundred thousand clones, around 87% of them singletons. The sample consisted of peripheral blood. The receptors were gathered from a man younger than 35 with active or convalescent COVID-19.

This sequence joins TRBV27 and TRBJ2-2; D uncertain. The CDR3 extends over 20 amino acids. The germline V and J ends were trimmed by 7 bases and 2 bases, with 29 bases remaining between them. CDR1 is MNHEY, CDR2 SMNVEV, per germline (reference sequence). CDR3 sequence: CASITGSARPLGPNTGELFF. The DNA of the CDR3 is TGTGCCAGCATTACGGGTTCGGCAAGACCCCTCGGTCCCAACACCGGGGAGCTGTTTTTT.

V gene TRBV4-3 combines with J gene TRBJ2-7, with unresolved D. Germline V lookup: CDR1 LGHNA, CDR2 YSLEER. The CDR3 covers 14 residues. V was trimmed by 0 bases and J by 6 bases, leaving 12 bases between them. The CDR3 loop reads CASSQDGANLEQYF. In DNA, the CDR3 is TGCGCCAGCAGCCAAGACGGTGCTAACCTCGAGCAGTACTTC.

This clone has only a few counts. The chain is built from TRBV13 and TRBJ2-2; D is perhaps TRBD2 (5 bases). V was cut by 2 bases and J by 0 bases, with 7 bases left in between. The CDR3 is 15 amino acids. The V gene's germline CDR1 is PRHDT and CDR2 FYEKMQ (reference sequence). The CDR3 spells CASSLSGTNTGELFF. CDR3 in DNA: TGTGCCAGCAGCTTAAGCGGTACGAACACCGGGGAGCTGTTTTTT.

The chain has TRBV7-9 and TRBJ2-1, with 10 bases aligning to TRBD2. CDR3 length: 15 residues. After removal of 2 bases from V and 3 bases from J, the junction contained 1 base not matched to a gene. CDR1 is SEHNR and CDR2 is FQNEAQ in the germline V gene (reference sequence). This CDR3 reads CASSLSGRGYNEQFF. CDR3 nucleotide sequence: TGTGCCAGCAGCTTAAGCGGGAGGGGCTACAATGAGCAGTTCTTC.

The V gene is TRBV7-7, the J gene TRBJ1-2; 12 bases line up with TRBD1. Germline V lookup: CDR1 SSHAT, CDR2 FNYEAQ (reference sequence). The ends lost 5 bases at V and 6 bases at J; junction bases unmatched: 7. The CDR3 is 15 amino acids. The CDR3: CASSGTGGNFDGYTF. The DNA of the CDR3 is TGTGCCAGCAGCGGGACAGGGGGCAACTTCGATGGCTACACCTTC.

V is TRBV12-3 or TRBV12-4 and J is TRBJ2-2, with a tentative D call TRBD1 (5 bases). This CDR3 has 13 amino acids. The V end was cut by 3 bases, the J end by 5 bases, with 7 bases between. The CDR3 bases are TGTGCCAGCAGTTTCCAGGGAACCGGGGAGCTGTTTTTT. Protein: CASSFQGTGELFF.

The CDR3 DNA follows: TGTGCCAGCAGCCAAGGGCCTACGGGGGGGAACGGGGAGACCCAGTACTTC. It encodes CASSQGPTGGNGETQYF. The V call is TRBV3-1 (or the pseudogene TRBV3-2), the J call TRBJ2-5; TRBD2 matches at 8 bases. Germline assignment: CDR1 LGHDT and CDR2 YNNKEL (reference sequence). The CDR3 extends over 17 amino acids. With 1 base clipped from V and 5 bases from J, the junction kept 12 bases outside the gene matches.

The chain is built from TRBV5-4 and TRBJ2-2; possible D gene TRBD1, 6 bases. CDR3 length: 15 residues. The ends were cut back, 2 bases at V and 5 bases at J, with 13 bases in the middle. CDR1 and CDR2 (germline): SGHNT, YYREEE (reference sequence). This CDR3 is CASSLRTARTGELFF. The CDR3 coding sequence is TGTGCCAGCAGCTTAAGGACAGCGAGGACCGGGGAGCTGTTTTTT. Filled out from reference TRBV5-4 and TRBJ2-2, the complete variable domain reads ETGVTQSPTHLIKTRGQQVTLRCSSQSGHNTVSWYQQALGQGPQFIFQYYREEENGRGNFPPRFSGLQFPNYSSELNVNALELDDSALYLCASSLRTARTGELFFGEGSRLTVL.

This rearrangement joins TRBV6-5 to TRBJ2-1, with TRBD2 identical over 12 bases. This CDR3 is built from 15 residues. Germline lookup yields CDR1 MNHEY and CDR2 SVGAGI. J was trimmed by 4 bases and V by 10 bases; bases with no gene match: 8. The CDR3 protein is CANHPTSGGYNEQFF. DNA for the CDR3: TGTGCCAACCACCCGACTAGCGGGGGATACAATGAGCAGTTCTTC.

J is TRBJ2-7 and V is TRBV6-2 or TRBV6-3, with D possibly TRBD1 on 6 matching bases. Germline lookup yields CDR1 MNHEY and CDR2 SVGEGT. The CDR3 loop spans 11 amino acids. V was clipped by 5 bases and J by 6 bases, with 8 bases between them. DNA of the CDR3: TGTGCCAGCAGTACAGGGATCGAGCAGTACTTC. Its protein is CASSTGIEQYF.

The gene calls are TRBV27 and TRBJ1-4; no clear D gene. The CDR3 spans 15 residues. Trimming removed 5 bases at V and 0 bases at J, with 10 bases between. Germline V gene data show CDR1 as MNHEY and CDR2 as SMNVEV (reference sequence). CDR3 residues: CASSPYIATNEKLFF. Written as DNA, the CDR3 is TGTGCCAGCAGTCCATACATTGCAACTAATGAAAAACTGTTTTTT. The full variable domain, its missing parts supplied by reference TRBV27 and TRBJ1-4, is EAQVTQNPRYLITVTGKKLTVTCSQNMNHEYMSWYRQDPGLGLRQIYYSMNVEVTDKGDVPEGYKVSRKEKRNFPLILESPSPNQTSLYFCASSPYIATNEKLFFGSGTQLSVL.

The chain recombines TRBV28 with TRBJ1-2; no reliable D call. V lost 1 base to trimming and J lost 8 bases, with 5 bases between them. Germline loops: CDR1 MDHEN, CDR2 SYDVKM. This CDR3 is 11 amino acids long. DNA of the CDR3: TGTGCCAGCAGTTTATACAAAGGCTACACCTTC. This sequence encodes CASSLYKGYTF.

This clone has more than one count but fewer than ten. This chain links TRBV5-6 with TRBJ2-5, with a weak D call TRBD1 (5 bases). The V and J ends lost 0 bases and 2 bases respectively, with 20 bases between them. CDR1 SGHDT and CDR2 YYEEEE come from the germline V gene. The length of the CDR3 is 18 residues. CDR3 in DNA: TGTGCCAGCAGCTTGGAGGGGCCTGGGTTCCGCTTACAAGAGACCCAGTACTTC. This gives the protein CASSLEGPGFRLQETQYF.

CDR3 sequence: CAIGGVYEQYF. For the CDR3, the DNA is TGTGCCATTGGGGGGGTCTACGAGCAGTACTTC. The gene calls are TRBV7-6 and TRBJ2-7, with 7 nucleotides matching TRBD2. With 10 bases clipped from V and 3 bases from J, the junction kept 3 bases outside the gene matches. CDR3 length: 11 residues. Germline CDR1 reads SGHVS; CDR2 reads FNYEAQ.

V is TRBV6-5 and J is TRBJ2-2; 7 bases map to TRBD1. The germline V gene encodes CDR1 MNHEY and CDR2 SVGAGI. The CDR3 extends over 15 amino acids. Trimming cost V 2 bases and J 4 bases; bases outside gene matches: 4. CDR3 sequence (DNA): TGTGCCAGCAGTTACCTGGGACAGCGCACCGGGGAGCTGTTTTTT. Protein product: CASSYLGQRTGELFF.

This clone showed up just a few times. This rearrangement joins TRBV7-9 to TRBJ1-5; the D gene is possibly TRBD1 (6 bases). This CDR3 contains 15 residues. Trimming left V 2 bases short and J 4 bases short, with 12 bases between. From germline, CDR1 is SEHNR and CDR2 FQNEAQ (reference sequence). This CDR3 is CASSLSGAGNQPQHF. In DNA form, the CDR3 reads TGTGCCAGCAGCTTATCAGGGGCAGGGAATCAGCCCCAGCATTTT.

This clone appeared once. The chain links TRBV19 to TRBJ1-4; D possibly corresponds to TRBD1 (6 bases). The CDR3 has 14 residues. Trimming stripped 10 bases from V and 7 bases from J, with 19 bases between. Germline V gene lookup returns CDR1 LNHDA and CDR2 SQIVND (reference sequence). CDR3 in amino acids: CATRRGGASEKLFF. CDR3 DNA: TGTGCCACCCGCCGGGGGGGCGCGAGTGAAAAACTGTTTTTT.

This clone was found once. This chain joins TRBV3-1 (or the pseudogene TRBV3-2) and TRBJ2-7; D might be TRBD1 (5 bases). The V gene lost 7 bases and the J gene lost 2 bases, with 12 bases spanning the gap. Per the germline V gene, CDR1 is LGHDT and CDR2 is YNNKEL (reference sequence). The CDR3 loop spans 13 amino acids. The CDR3 sequence: CASTNQGAYEQYF. In DNA form, the CDR3 reads TGTGCCAGCACCAATCAGGGTGCCTACGAGCAGTACTTC.

This clone showed up just once. This sequence joins TRBV6-6 and TRBJ2-2; 10 nucleotides line up with TRBD2. The V segment lost 5 bases and the J segment 0 bases; nucleotides outside the gene matches: 6. This CDR3 is 17 amino acids long. CDR1 MNHNY and CDR2 SVGAGI come from the germline V gene (reference sequence). The CDR3 coding sequence is TGTGCCAGCAGTCGACTAGCGGGCACATCGAACACCGGGGAGCTGTTTTTT. This gives the protein CASSRLAGTSNTGELFF.

The chain links TRBV6-2 or TRBV6-3 to TRBJ1-1; D unclear. With 0 bases removed from V and 6 bases from J, the gap between germline ends came to 5 bases. The CDR3 has 12 residues. Germline V lookup: CDR1 MNHEY, CDR2 SVGEGT. The CDR3 DNA follows: TGTGCCAGCAGTTACTCCGGGGCTGAAGCTTTCTTT. This translates into CASSYSGAEAFF.

The chain couples TRBV2 to TRBJ1-1; D not certain. CDR1 is SNHLY, CDR2 FYNNEI, per germline. This CDR3 has 15 amino acids. Trimming removed 3 bases from V and 3 bases from J, with 14 bases in between. The CDR3, as DNA: TGTGCCAGCAGTGAGGCGAGGGTTACGTACACTGAAGCTTTCTTT. It encodes CASSEARVTYTEAFF.

The chain uses TRBV29-1 and TRBJ2-5; TRBD2 is a possible D gene (6 bases). The CDR3 loop spans 13 amino acids. V was clipped by 3 bases and J by 5 bases, with 13 bases between them. Germline CDR1 SQVTM, CDR2 ANQGSEA. CDR3 in DNA: TGCAGCGTTGATGCGGGGAACGGGGAGACCCAGTACTTC. Protein product: CSVDAGNGETQYF.

The table lists this clone with a few counts. CDR3 coding DNA: TGCAGTGCTAGTAGGGGACAGGCGAGCTCCTATAATTCACCCCTCCACTTT. Amino acids: CSASRGQASSYNSPLHF. This sequence joins TRBV20-1 and TRBJ1-6, with 8 positions matching TRBD1. V gave up 3 bases and J gave up 0 bases; unmatched junction bases: 7. Germline values: CDR1 DFQATT, CDR2 SNEGSKA (reference sequence). The CDR3 is 17 residues long.

The chain employs TRBV4-1 and TRBJ2-7; perhaps TRBD1 as D (6 bases). Trimming cost V 0 bases and J 4 bases, with 16 bases left between them. The V gene's germline CDR1 is MGHRA and CDR2 YSYEKL. There are 16 residues in the CDR3. CDR3 sequence reads: CASSQDSRGWNYEQYF. The CDR3 DNA reads as TGCGCCAGCAGCCAAGATTCGAGGGGGTGGAATTACGAGCAGTACTTC.

The V gene is TRBV15, the J gene TRBJ1-4; D is uncertain. The germline CDR1 and CDR2 sequences are LNHNV and YYDKDF (reference sequence). The CDR3 has 14 residues. V lost 0 bases and J 6 bases, leaving 8 bases between the germline ends. The CDR3 loop reads CATSRDLRDEKLFF. The DNA for the CDR3 is TGTGCCACCAGCAGAGATCTTAGAGATGAAAAACTGTTTTTT.

This clone occurred a few times. The chain combines TRBV6-5 with TRBJ2-7, with 9 bases lining up with TRBD1. The germline CDR1 and CDR2 sequences are MNHEY and SVGAGI. The CDR3 length is 15 residues. Unmatched junction bases numbered 6, after V lost 2 bases and J lost 4 bases. The CDR3 reads CASSYAQGARYEQYF. Written as DNA, the CDR3 is TGTGCCAGCAGTTACGCACAGGGGGCTAGGTACGAGCAGTACTTC.

The chain recombines TRBV27 with TRBJ2-3; 8 bases map to TRBD1. Germline loops: CDR1 MNHEY, CDR2 SMNVEV (reference sequence). Germline trimming cut 7 bases from V and 6 bases from J; bases unmatched to any gene: 15. The CDR3 sequence is 16 residues long. The CDR3 is CASILTGGRVGDTQYF. The DNA for the CDR3 is TGTGCCAGCATCCTTACAGGGGGGCGCGTCGGTGATACGCAGTATTTT.

This clone has more than one count but fewer than ten. The chain combines TRBV6-5 with TRBJ2-2; possible D gene TRBD1, 6 bases. The CDR3 is made up of 14 amino acids. V gave up 6 bases and J gave up 6 bases, with 14 bases separating them. Per the germline V gene, CDR1 is MNHEY and CDR2 is SVGAGI. The CDR3 reads CASSTPTGPGELFF. CDR3 DNA: TGTGCCAGCAGCACCCCCACAGGGCCCGGGGAGCTGTTTTTT.

This rearrangement joins TRBV6-5 to TRBJ2-3; 9 nucleotides align to TRBD2. Germline V lookup: CDR1 MNHEY, CDR2 SVGAGI. The CDR3 loop spans 14 amino acids. With V trimmed by 11 bases and J by 2 bases, 8 bases remained unmatched. The DNA of the CDR3 is TGTGCCTCCAGTCTAGCGGGGCTCACAGATACGCAGTATTTT. This gives the protein CASSLAGLTDTQYF.

V gene TRBV6-6 combines with J gene TRBJ2-1; 7 bases agree with TRBD1. The V gene's germline CDR1 is MNHNY and CDR2 SVGAGI (reference sequence). The CDR3 spans 13 residues. Unmatched junction bases numbered 5, after V lost 6 bases and J lost 6 bases. Here the CDR3 DNA reads TGTGCCAGCAGGTTGACAGGGAGCAATGAGCAGTTCTTC. It yields the protein CASRLTGSNEQFF.

The chain uses TRBV19 and TRBJ2-2, with D perhaps TRBD1 (6 bases). This CDR3 is built from 16 residues. With 6 bases removed from V and 1 base from J, the gap between germline ends came to 15 bases. Germline loops: CDR1 LNHDA, CDR2 SQIVND (reference sequence). The CDR3 DNA follows: TGTGCCAGTAGACCCCTGGGGACACAGAACACCGGGGAGCTGTTTTTT. This gives the protein CASRPLGTQNTGELFF.

The rearrangement links TRBV30 to TRBJ1-1; no reliable D call. The CDR3 runs to 12 residues. Looked up from germline, CDR1 is GTSNPN and CDR2 is SVGIG (reference sequence). V lost 0 bases to trimming and J lost 6 bases, with 8 bases between them. In DNA, the CDR3 is TGTGCCTGGAGTGTAGGGAGGGCTGAAGCTTTCTTT. It is translated as CAWSVGRAEAFF.